This T cell receptor beta chain was sequenced for a study of post-analysis software for immune sequencing data. Study-wide results and caveats: Five or six TRBV segments appeared more often in patients than in controls, and TRBV5-6, TRBV5-1 and TRBV20-1 were among these.

Germline CDR1 is DFQATT and CDR2 is SNEGSKA (reference sequence). The CDR3 length is 15 residues. On this clonotype itself: What it binds is unknown. The junction departs from the called germline gene at one end, perhaps through a read error.

Every TCR beta cDNA library bore unique molecular identifiers. A single record per CDR3 protein comes from TCRdb applying MiXCR to the PCR reads. This sample has some 240,000 distinct CDR3 sequences; around 34% occur once, and the top ten carry 4% to 6%. The chain employs TRBV20-1 and TRBJ2-2, with 7 bases aligning to TRBD2. The receptor was derived from a girl aged 10-17 years with multiple sclerosis. Sequenced: blood. This CDR3 reads CGARVLAGNTGELFF. The CDR3 DNA follows: TGCGGTGCTAGAGTTTTAGCGGGGAACACCGGGGAGCTGTTTTTT.